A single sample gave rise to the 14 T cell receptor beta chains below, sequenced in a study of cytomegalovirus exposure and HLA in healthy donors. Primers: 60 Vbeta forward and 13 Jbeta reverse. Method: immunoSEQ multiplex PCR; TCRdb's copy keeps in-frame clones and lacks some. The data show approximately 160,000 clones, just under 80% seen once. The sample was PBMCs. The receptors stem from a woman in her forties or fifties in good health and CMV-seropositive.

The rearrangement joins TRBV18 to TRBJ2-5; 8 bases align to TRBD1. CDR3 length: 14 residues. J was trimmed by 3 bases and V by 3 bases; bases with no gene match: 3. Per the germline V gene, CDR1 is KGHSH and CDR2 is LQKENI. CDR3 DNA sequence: TGTGCCAGCTCACCCACGACAGGGGAAGAGACCCAGTACTTC. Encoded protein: CASSPTTGEETQYF.

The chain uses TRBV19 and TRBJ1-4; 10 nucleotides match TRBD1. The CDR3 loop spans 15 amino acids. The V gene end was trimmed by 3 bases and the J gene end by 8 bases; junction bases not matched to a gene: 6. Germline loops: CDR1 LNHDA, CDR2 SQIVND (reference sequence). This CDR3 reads CASSMPGQGMEKLFF. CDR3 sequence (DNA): TGTGCCAGTAGTATGCCGGGACAGGGGATGGAAAAACTGTTTTTT.

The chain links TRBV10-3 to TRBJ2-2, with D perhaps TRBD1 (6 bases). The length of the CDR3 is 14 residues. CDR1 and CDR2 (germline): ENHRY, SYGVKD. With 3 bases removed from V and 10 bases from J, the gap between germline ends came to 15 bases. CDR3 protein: CAISDYRVVEELFF. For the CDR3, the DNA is TGTGCCATCAGTGATTACAGGGTCGTAGAGGAGCTGTTTTTT.

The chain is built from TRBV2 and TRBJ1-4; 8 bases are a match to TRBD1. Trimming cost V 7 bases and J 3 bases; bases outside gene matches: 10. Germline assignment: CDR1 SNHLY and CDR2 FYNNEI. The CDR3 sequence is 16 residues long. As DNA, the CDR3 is TGTGCCAGCAAGAGGGCAGGGGGCCTTTCTAATGAAAAACTGTTTTTT. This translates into CASKRAGGLSNEKLFF.

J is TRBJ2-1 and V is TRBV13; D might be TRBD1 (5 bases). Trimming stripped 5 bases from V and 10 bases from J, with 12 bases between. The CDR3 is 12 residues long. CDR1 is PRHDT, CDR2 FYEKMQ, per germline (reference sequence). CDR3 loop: CASSPTPGEQFF. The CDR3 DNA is TGTGCCAGCAGCCCTACCCCAGGGGAGCAGTTCTTC.

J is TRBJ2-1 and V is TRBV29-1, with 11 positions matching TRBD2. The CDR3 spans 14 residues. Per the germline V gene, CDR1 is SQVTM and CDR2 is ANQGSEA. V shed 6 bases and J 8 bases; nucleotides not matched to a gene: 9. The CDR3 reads CSVKLAGGMDEQFF. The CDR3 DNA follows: TGCAGCGTCAAGCTAGCGGGGGGTATGGATGAGCAGTTCTTC.

CDR3 sequence (DNA): TGTGCCAGTAGTAAGACTAGCGGGAGCTTAGAGACCCAGTACTTC. This codes for CASSKTSGSLETQYF. The chain is built from TRBV19 and TRBJ2-5, with TRBD2 matching over 12 bases. The CDR3 sequence is 15 residues long. The germline V gene encodes CDR1 LNHDA and CDR2 SQIVND (reference sequence). Unmatched junction bases numbered 4, after V lost 4 bases and J lost 4 bases.

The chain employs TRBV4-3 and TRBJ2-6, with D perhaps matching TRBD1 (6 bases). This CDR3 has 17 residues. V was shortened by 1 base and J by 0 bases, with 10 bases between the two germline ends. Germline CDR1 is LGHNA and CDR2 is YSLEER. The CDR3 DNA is TGCGCCAGCAGCCAAGCCCAGGGGAGCTCTGGGGCCAACGTCCTGACTTTC. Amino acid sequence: CASSQAQGSSGANVLTF.

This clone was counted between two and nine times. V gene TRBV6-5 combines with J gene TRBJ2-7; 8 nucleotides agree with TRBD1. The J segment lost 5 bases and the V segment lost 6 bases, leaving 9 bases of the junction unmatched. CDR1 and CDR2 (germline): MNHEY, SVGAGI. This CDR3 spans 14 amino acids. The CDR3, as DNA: TGTGCCAGCAGCTTACAGGGGGAGTTCGACGAGCAGTACTTC. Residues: CASSLQGEFDEQYF.

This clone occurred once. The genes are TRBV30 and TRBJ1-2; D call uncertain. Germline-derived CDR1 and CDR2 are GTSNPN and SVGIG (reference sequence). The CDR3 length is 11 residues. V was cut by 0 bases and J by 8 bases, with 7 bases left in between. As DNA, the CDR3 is TGTGCCTGGAGTGTACCGGGGGGCTACACCTTC. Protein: CAWSVPGGYTF.

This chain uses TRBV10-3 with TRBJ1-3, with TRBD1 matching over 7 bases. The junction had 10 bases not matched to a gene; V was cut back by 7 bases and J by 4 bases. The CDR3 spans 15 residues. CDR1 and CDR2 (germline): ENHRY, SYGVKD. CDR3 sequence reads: CAIKGGQFTGNTIYF. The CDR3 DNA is TGTGCCATCAAGGGGGGACAGTTCACCGGAAACACCATATATTTT.

Here the CDR3 reads CASSSTAYTEAFF. CDR3 DNA: TGTGCCAGCAGCTCGACAGCGTACACTGAAGCTTTCTTT. The V gene is TRBV11-2, the J gene TRBJ1-1; the D gene is possibly TRBD1 (5 bases). This CDR3 spans 13 amino acids. From germline, CDR1 is SGHAT and CDR2 FQNNGV. V was clipped by 4 bases and J by 3 bases, with 9 bases between them.

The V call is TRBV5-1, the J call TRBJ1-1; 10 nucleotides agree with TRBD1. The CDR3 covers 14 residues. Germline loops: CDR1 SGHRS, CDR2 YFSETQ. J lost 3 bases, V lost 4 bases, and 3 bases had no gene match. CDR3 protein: CASSRDRGDTEAFF. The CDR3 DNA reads TGCGCCAGCAGCCGGGACAGGGGCGACACTGAAGCTTTCTTT.

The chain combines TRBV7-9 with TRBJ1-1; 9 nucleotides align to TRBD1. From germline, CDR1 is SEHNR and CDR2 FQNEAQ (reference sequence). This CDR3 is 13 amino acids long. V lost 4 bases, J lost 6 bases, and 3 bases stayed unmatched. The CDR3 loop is CASSWTGVPEAFF. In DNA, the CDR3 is TGTGCCAGCAGCTGGACAGGGGTCCCTGAAGCTTTCTTT.